A few counts support the clone carrying this T cell receptor beta chain. These data originate in a study of shared clonotypes between healthy human individuals. Some clones are missing from TCRdb's copy, which holds only in-frame ones; the method was immunoSEQ multiplex PCR. This repertoire shows 450,000 to 600,000 clones, around three quarters found once; its top ten account for over 9.5%. The ends lost 5 bases at V and 2 bases at J; junction bases unmatched: 5. The CDR3 loop spans 15 amino acids. From germline, CDR1 is SGHAT and CDR2 FQDESV (reference sequence). V gene TRBV11-1 combines with J gene TRBJ2-7, with TRBD2 matching 11 bases. This TCR was sampled from a woman aged 40 to 50 in good health. Some clones in this sample may be carry-over from other donors' samples. Material: PBMCs. CDR3: CASSPRLAGPYEQYF. The CDR3 DNA sequence: TGTGCCAGCAGCCCTCGACTAGCGGGACCCTACGAGCAGTACTTC.